The 4 T cell receptor beta chains below all came from one sample that was sequenced in a study of identical twins. One entry per CDR3 protein, called by TCRdb with MiXCR from the 5' RACE reads. This table holds roughly 1,500,000 distinct CDR3 sequences, under 35% found once. Sample: cord blood. These receptors were obtained from a newborn girl in good health.

The V and J genes are TRBV5-4 and TRBJ2-3; D is perhaps TRBD2 (6 bases). The CDR3 spans 14 residues. V lost 2 bases, J lost 4 bases, and 11 bases lay in between. CDR1 is SGHNT, CDR2 YYREEE, per germline (reference sequence). CDR3: CASSFGTDSDTQYF. The CDR3 nucleotides read TGTGCCAGCAGCTTCGGGACTGACTCAGATACGCAGTATTTT.

The rearrangement links TRBV7-2 to TRBJ1-5; no clear D. From germline, CDR1 is SGHTA and CDR2 FQGNSA. The CDR3 runs to 13 residues. The germline V and J ends were trimmed by 2 bases and 12 bases, with 14 bases remaining between them. The CDR3 region has the DNA TGTGCCAGCAGCTTATCAGAGGCGCGCAGCCAGCATTTT. Amino acid sequence: CASSLSEARSQHF.

This chain uses TRBV5-4 with TRBJ2-1; 8 positions agree with TRBD1. This CDR3 contains 15 residues. V dropped 1 base and J dropped 5; count of bases not matched to a gene: 5. Germline CDR1 is SGHNT and CDR2 is YYREEE (reference sequence). This CDR3 is CASSLTGGLNNEQFF. In DNA, the CDR3 is TGTGCCAGCAGCTTGACAGGGGGGCTGAACAATGAGCAGTTCTTC.

V is TRBV6-5 and J is TRBJ2-1; 7 positions agree with TRBD2. This CDR3 contains 16 residues. The trim removed 6 bases at V and 2 bases at J, leaving 10 bases unmatched. Per the germline V gene, CDR1 is MNHEY and CDR2 is SVGAGI. The CDR3 region has the DNA TGTGCCAGCAGGCTTGCTGCTAGCGGACCCTACAATGAGCAGTTCTTC. Translated: CASRLAASGPYNEQFF.